The 13 T cell receptor beta chains below all came from one sample that was sequenced in a study of response to subunit inactivated influenza vaccine. TCRdb reanalysed the RT-PCR reads using MiXCR and keeps one entry per CDR3 protein. Of 630,000 or so distinct CDR3 sequences detected, approximately 15% appear once; the ten largest clones hold around 10%. The material sequenced was PBMCs from blood, taken less than 13 days after vaccination. These receptors originate from a man in his fifties or sixties who received an inactivated influenza vaccine.

This clonotype was picked up many times. The gene calls are TRBV6-1 and TRBJ1-1; D perhaps matches TRBD1 (5 bases). There are 14 residues in the CDR3. Trimming removed 7 bases at V and 1 base at J, with 13 bases between. Germline V gene sequence: CDR1 MNHNS, CDR2 SASEGT. CDR3 bases: TGTGCCAGCACGAGGGAGGGGACGAACACTGAAGCTTTCTTT. This translates into CASTREGTNTEAFF.

The gene calls are TRBV11-2 and TRBJ2-5; 9 bases agree with TRBD1. The germline V gene has CDR1 SGHAT and CDR2 FQNNGV. The CDR3 is 19 amino acids. V gave up 1 base and J gave up 5 bases; unmatched junction bases: 17. CDR3 DNA: TGTGCCAGCAGCTTAGTTTGGGGACCGGGACAGGGACGGTCCGAGACCCAGTACTTC. Its translation is CASSLVWGPGQGRSETQYF. Looking up the rest from reference TRBV11-2 and TRBJ2-5 gives the full variable domain: EAGVAQSPRYKIIEKRQSVAFWCNPISGHATLYWYQQILGQGPKLLIQFQNNGVVDDSQLPKDRFSAERLKGVDSTLKIQPAKLEDSAVYLCASSLVWGPGQGRSETQYFGPGTRLLVL.

The count of this clonotype is one. The rearrangement joins TRBV6-2 or TRBV6-3 to TRBJ2-6; possibly TRBD1 for D (5 bases). CDR3 length: 15 amino acids. The V gene's germline CDR1 is MNHEY and CDR2 SVGEGT. V was clipped by 5 bases and J by 4 bases, with 12 bases between them. The CDR3 loop is CASSPQGRGANVLTF. CDR3 sequence (DNA): TGTGCCAGCAGTCCCCAGGGCCGCGGGGCCAACGTCCTGACTTTC.

The chain carries TRBV10-3 and TRBJ2-7; no firm D call. V shed 0 bases and J shed 2 bases, with 11 bases lying between them. This CDR3 has 15 amino acids. CDR1 and CDR2 (germline): ENHRY, SYGVKD. This CDR3 is CAISESHSGAYEQYF. CDR3 coding DNA: TGTGCCATCAGTGAGTCTCATTCAGGAGCCTACGAGCAGTACTTC.

This clonotype has just a few counts. V and J are TRBV12-3 or TRBV12-4 and TRBJ1-2; 8 nucleotides line up with TRBD1. The junction had 13 bases not matched to a gene; V was cut back by 5 bases and J by 5 bases. The CDR3 has 16 amino acids. The CDR3 DNA is TGTGCCAGCAGTCAGAACTCAGGGGGCTGGCGTTATGGCTACACCTTC. Its protein is CASSQNSGGWRYGYTF.

The sample holds a few counts of this clonotype. The genes are TRBV5-1 and TRBJ2-2, with TRBD2 matching over 11 bases. CDR1 and CDR2 from the germline V gene are SGHRS and YFSETQ. V lost 2 bases, J lost 5 bases, and 8 bases stayed unmatched. There are 17 residues in the CDR3. Here the CDR3 DNA reads TGCGCCAGCAGCTTATTAGCGGGAGGGCCGAGAACCGGGGAGCTGTTTTTT. Translation: CASSLLAGGPRTGELFF.

This clonotype was recorded a few times. The gene calls are TRBV10-3 and TRBJ2-1; TRBD2 might be the D (6 bases). Germline V CDR1 and CDR2: ENHRY, SYGVKD. Trimming shortened V by 6 bases and J by 4 bases, and 16 bases separated the two germline ends. CDR3 length: 15 residues. In nucleotides, the CDR3 is TGTGCCATCAGGGGTTCGGCGGGGTATTACAATGAGCAGTTCTTC. Amino acids: CAIRGSAGYYNEQFF.

This clonotype was seen only a few times. This chain links TRBV10-3 with TRBJ2-7; TRBD2 matches at 10 bases. Per the germline V gene, CDR1 is ENHRY and CDR2 is SYGVKD. Germline trimming cut 2 bases from V and 4 bases from J; bases unmatched to any gene: 2. The CDR3 runs 14 residues. CDR3 amino acids: CAISEEREGYEQYF. DNA of the CDR3: TGTGCCATCAGTGAGGAGCGGGAGGGGTACGAGCAGTACTTC.

Many counts were recorded for this clonotype. The genes are TRBV18 and TRBJ2-2; no firm D call. The V and J ends lost 0 bases and 0 bases respectively, with 8 bases between them. From germline, CDR1 is KGHSH and CDR2 LQKENI. This CDR3 has 16 amino acids. The CDR3, as DNA: TGTGCCAGCTCACCACCGGGGATCCCGAACACCGGGGAGCTGTTTTTT. It is translated as CASSPPGIPNTGELFF.

This clonotype was recorded a few times. CDR3 nucleotide sequence: TGTGCCAGCAGCTTAGGGACACCTGGAAACACCATATATTTT. Translated: CASSLGTPGNTIYF. The chain joins TRBV7-2 to TRBJ1-3; D is possibly TRBD1 (5 bases). There are 14 residues in the CDR3. V was shortened by 1 base and J by 2 bases, with 6 bases between the two germline ends. Per the germline V gene, CDR1 is SGHTA and CDR2 is FQGNSA.

This clonotype was detected only a few times. The chain employs TRBV9 and TRBJ2-3, with TRBD2 matching over 9 bases. Trimming cost V 2 bases and J 4 bases; bases outside gene matches: 5. Germline assignment: CDR1 SGDLS and CDR2 YYNGEE. CDR3 length equals 15 residues. Written as DNA, the CDR3 is TGTGCCAGCAGCGTGTCTAGCGGGGTGTCAGATACGCAGTATTTT. Its translation: CASSVSSGVSDTQYF.

This clonotype was counted at least ten times. This chain connects TRBV12-3 or TRBV12-4 to TRBJ1-1; TRBD1 is a possible D gene (5 bases). Deletions cut 3 bases from V and 10 bases from J, with 9 bases between. The CDR3 loop spans 11 amino acids. CDR3 coding DNA: TGTGCCAGCAGTTTGGGGGGGATAGCTTTCTTT. It codes for CASSLGGIAFF.

The V call is TRBV4-2, the J call TRBJ2-7, with 7 nucleotides matching TRBD2. Losses at the gene ends were 0 bases for V and 2 bases for J; bases not matched to a gene: 4. Germline V gene data show CDR1 as LGHNA and CDR2 as YNFKEQ. The CDR3 runs to 15 residues. The CDR3 loop is CASSQEGGGPYEQYF. The CDR3 DNA follows: TGTGCCAGCAGCCAAGAGGGGGGGGGTCCCTACGAGCAGTACTTC.